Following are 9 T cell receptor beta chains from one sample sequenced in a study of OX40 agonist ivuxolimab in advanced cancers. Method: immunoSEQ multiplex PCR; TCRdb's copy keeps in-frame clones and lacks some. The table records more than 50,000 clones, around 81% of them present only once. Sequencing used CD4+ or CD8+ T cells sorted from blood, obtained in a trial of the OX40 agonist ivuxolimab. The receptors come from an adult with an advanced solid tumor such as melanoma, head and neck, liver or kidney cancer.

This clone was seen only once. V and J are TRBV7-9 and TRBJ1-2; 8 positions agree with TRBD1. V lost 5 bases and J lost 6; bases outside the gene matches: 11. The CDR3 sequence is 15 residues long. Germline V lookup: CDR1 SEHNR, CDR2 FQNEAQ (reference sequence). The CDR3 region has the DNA TGTGCCAGCAGCCTCTCGGACAGGGTAGGGGATGGCTACACCTTC. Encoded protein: CASSLSDRVGDGYTF.

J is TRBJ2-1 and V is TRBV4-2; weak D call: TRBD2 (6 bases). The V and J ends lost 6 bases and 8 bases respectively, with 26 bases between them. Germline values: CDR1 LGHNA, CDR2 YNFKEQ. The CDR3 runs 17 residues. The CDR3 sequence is CASRQHLLAGSGYEQFF. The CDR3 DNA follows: TGTGCCAGCAGGCAACACTTACTGGCCGGGAGTGGGTATGAGCAGTTCTTC.

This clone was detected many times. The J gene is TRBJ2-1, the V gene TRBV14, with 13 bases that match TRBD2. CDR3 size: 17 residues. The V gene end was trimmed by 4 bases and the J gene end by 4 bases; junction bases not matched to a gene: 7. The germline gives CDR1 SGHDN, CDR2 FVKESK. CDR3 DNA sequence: TGTGCCAGCAGCCGAATAAGGACTAGCGGGAGATACAATGAGCAGTTCTTC. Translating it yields CASSRIRTSGRYNEQFF.

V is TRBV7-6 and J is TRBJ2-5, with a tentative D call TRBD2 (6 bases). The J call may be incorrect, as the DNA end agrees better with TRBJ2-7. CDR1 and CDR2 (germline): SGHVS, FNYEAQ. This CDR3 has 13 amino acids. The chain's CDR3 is CASSTGSSVEQYF. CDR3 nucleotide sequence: TGTGCCAGCAGCACCGGGTCTAGCGTCGAGCAGTACTTC.

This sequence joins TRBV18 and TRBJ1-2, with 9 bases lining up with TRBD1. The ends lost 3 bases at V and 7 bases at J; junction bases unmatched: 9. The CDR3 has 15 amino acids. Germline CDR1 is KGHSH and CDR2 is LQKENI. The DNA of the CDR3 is TGTGCCAGCTCACCTGATCTGGGGACAGGGAGTGGCTACACCTTC. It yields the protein CASSPDLGTGSGYTF.

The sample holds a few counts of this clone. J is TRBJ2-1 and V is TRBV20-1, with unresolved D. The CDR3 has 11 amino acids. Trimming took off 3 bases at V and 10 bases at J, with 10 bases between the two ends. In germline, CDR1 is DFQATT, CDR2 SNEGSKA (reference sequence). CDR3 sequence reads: CSASWNREQFF. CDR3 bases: TGCAGTGCTAGCTGGAACCGCGAGCAGTTCTTC.

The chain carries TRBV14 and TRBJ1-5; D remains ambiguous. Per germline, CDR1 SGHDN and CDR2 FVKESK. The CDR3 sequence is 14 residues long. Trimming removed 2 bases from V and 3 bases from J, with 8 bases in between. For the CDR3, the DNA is TGTGCCAGCAGCCAACAAGGCCACAATCAGCCCCAGCATTTT. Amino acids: CASSQQGHNQPQHF.

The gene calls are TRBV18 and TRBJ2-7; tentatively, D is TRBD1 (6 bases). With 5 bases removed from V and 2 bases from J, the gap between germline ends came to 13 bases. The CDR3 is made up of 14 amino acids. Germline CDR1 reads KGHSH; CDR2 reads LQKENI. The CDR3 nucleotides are TGTGCCAGCTCAGCTTCAGGGGATACCTACGAGCAGTACTTC. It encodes CASSASGDTYEQYF.

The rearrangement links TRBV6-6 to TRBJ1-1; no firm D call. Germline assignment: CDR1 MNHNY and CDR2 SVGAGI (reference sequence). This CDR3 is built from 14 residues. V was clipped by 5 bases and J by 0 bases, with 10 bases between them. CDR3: CASSPGVMNTEAFF. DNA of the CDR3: TGTGCCAGCAGTCCAGGAGTTATGAACACTGAAGCTTTCTTT.